This TCR beta chain emerged from a study of T cells in Graves' hyperthyroidism and ophthalmopathy. Regions amplified from RNA transcripts were the TCR beta CDR3 regions. Carried out on the TCR CDR3, a first-round RT-PCR used the HTBI primer set. Each CDR3 protein gets one entry after TCRdb re-called the multiplex PCR reads with MiXCR. The table records some 570,000 distinct CDR3 sequences, more than 13% of them present only once. The CDR3 has 13 residues. Trimming took off 8 bases at V and 6 bases at J, with 13 bases between the two ends. Germline V CDR1 and CDR2: LNHDA, SQIVND (reference sequence). The origin of this receptor is a woman between 18 and 29 years old with Graves' ophthalmopathy. Specimen: blood. V usage is TRBV19 and J usage is TRBJ2-2; D is perhaps TRBD1 or TRBD2 (5 bases each). The CDR3 bases are TGTGCCAGTGGTTATCGGGGCCCCGGGGAGCTGTTTTTT. Its translation: CASGYRGPGELFF.